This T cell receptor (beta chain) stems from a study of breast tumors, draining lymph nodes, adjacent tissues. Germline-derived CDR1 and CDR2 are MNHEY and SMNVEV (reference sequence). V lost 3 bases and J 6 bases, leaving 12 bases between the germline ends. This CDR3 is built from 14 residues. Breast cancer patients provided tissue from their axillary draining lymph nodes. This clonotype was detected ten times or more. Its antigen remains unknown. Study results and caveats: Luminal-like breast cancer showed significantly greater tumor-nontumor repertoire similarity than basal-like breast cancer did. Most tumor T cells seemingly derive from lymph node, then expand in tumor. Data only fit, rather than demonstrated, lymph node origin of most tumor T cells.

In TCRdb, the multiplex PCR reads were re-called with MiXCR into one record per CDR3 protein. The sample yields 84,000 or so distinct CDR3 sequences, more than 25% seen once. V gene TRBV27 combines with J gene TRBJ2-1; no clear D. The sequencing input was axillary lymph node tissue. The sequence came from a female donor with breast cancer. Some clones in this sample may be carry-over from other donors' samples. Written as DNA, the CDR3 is TGTGCCAGCAGTTTTAGCCTCAAGATCAATGAGCAGTTCTTC. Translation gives CASSFSLKINEQFF.